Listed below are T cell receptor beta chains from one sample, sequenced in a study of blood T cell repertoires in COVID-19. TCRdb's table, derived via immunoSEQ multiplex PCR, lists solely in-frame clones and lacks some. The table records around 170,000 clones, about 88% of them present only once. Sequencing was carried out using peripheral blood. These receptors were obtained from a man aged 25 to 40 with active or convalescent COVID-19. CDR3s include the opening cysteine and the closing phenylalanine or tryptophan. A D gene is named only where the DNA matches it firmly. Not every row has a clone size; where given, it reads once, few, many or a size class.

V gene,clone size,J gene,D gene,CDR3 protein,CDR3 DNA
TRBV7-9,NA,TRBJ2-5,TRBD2,CAWRGTSGGNQETQYF,TGTGCCTGGCGAGGGACTAGCGGGGGGAACCAAGAGACCCAGTACTTC
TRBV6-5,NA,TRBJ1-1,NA,CASSYTPDTEAFF,TGTGCCAGCAGTTACACCCCAGACACTGAAGCTTTCTTT
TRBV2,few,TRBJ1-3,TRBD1,CASGTGINSGNTIYF,TGTGCCAGCGGGACAGGGATAAACTCTGGAAACACCATATATTTT
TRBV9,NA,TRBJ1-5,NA,CASSGQFSNQPQHF,TGTGCCAGCAGCGGACAGTTTAGCAATCAGCCCCAGCATTTT
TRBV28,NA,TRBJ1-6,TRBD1,CASSPRQGNNSPLHF,TGTGCCAGCAGTCCCAGACAGGGGAATAATTCACCCCTCCACTTT
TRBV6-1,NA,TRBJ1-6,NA,CASSEGDTYNSPLHF,TGTGCCAGCAGTGAAGGGGACACTTATAATTCACCCCTCCACTTT
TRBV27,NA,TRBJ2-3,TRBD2,CASSFYQGGSTDTQYF,TGTGCCAGCAGTTTTTACCAGGGAGGGAGCACAGATACGCAGTATTTT
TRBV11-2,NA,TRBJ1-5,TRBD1,CASSTQGDQPQHF,TGTGCCAGCAGCACCCAGGGGGATCAGCCCCAGCATTTT
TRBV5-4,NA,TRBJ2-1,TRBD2,CASSLARREIGNEQFF,TGTGCCAGCAGCTTGGCGAGGCGGGAGATTGGGAATGAGCAGTTCTTC
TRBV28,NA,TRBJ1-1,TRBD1,CASSAYRGNTEAFF,TGTGCCAGCAGTGCGTACAGGGGGAACACTGAAGCTTTCTTT
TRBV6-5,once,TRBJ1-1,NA,CASSYSRAPNTEAFF,TGTGCCAGCAGTTACTCGCGGGCTCCGAACACTGAAGCTTTCTTT
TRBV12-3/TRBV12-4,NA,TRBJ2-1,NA,CASSLFDEQFF,TGTGCCAGCAGTTTATTCGATGAGCAGTTCTTC
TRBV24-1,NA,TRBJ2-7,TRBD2,CATTSGGPPYEQYF,TGTGCCACCACATCGGGGGGGCCCCCGTACGAGCAGTACTTC
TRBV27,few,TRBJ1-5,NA,CASSPVFSNQPQHF,TGTGCCAGCAGTCCGGTCTTTAGCAATCAGCCCCAGCATTTT
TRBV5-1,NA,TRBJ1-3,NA,CASSPTTGNTIYF,TGCGCCAGCAGCCCGACAACGGGAAACACCATATATTTT
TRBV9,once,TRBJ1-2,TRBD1,CASSLTQDRVGYGYTF,TGTGCCAGCAGCCTCACCCAGGACAGGGTCGGTTATGGCTACACCTTC
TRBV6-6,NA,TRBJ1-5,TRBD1,CASSPDRDQPQHF,TGTGCCAGCAGCCCCGACAGGGATCAGCCCCAGCATTTT
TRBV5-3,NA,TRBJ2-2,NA,CPLKEAVNTGELFF,TGTCCCCTTAAAGAGGCAGTTAACACCGGGGAGCTGTTTTTT
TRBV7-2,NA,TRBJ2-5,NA,CASSLAVWAGQETQYF,TGTGCCAGCAGCTTAGCGGTATGGGCAGGGCAGGAGACCCAGTACTTC
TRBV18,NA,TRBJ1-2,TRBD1,CASSPTGPYGYTF,TGTGCCAGCTCACCGACAGGGCCCTATGGCTACACCTTC
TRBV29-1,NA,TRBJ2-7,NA,CSVGTGYEQYF,TGCAGCGTCGGTACAGGCTACGAGCAGTACTTC
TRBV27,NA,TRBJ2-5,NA,CASSSTTSGRETQYF,TGTGCCAGCAGTTCCACGACTAGTGGGCGTGAGACCCAGTACTTC
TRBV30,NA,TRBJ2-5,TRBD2,CAWSVGRRLAEYQETQYF,TGTGCCTGGAGTGTAGGACGACGACTAGCGGAGTACCAAGAGACCCAGTACTTC
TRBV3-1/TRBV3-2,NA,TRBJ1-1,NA,CASSGHANTEAFF,TGTGCCAGCAGTGGGCACGCGAACACTGAAGCTTTCTTT
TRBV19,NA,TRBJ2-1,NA,CASSPDGGFNEQFF,TGTGCCAGTAGTCCAGATGGAGGGTTCAATGAGCAGTTCTTC
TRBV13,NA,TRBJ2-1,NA,CASSLEGLPHEQFF,TGTGCCAGCAGCTTAGAGGGACTCCCCCATGAGCAGTTCTTC
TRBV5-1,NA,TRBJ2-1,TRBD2,CASSLGATSGSYNEQFF,TGCGCCAGCAGCTTAGGGGCCACTAGCGGGAGTTACAATGAGCAGTTCTTC
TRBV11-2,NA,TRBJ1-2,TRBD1,CASSPGPGQPPYTF,TGTGCCAGCAGCCCCGGTCCGGGACAGCCCCCCTACACCTTC
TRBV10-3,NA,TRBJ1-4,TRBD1,CAIKPSGTDNEKLFF,TGTGCCATCAAGCCATCCGGGACAGATAATGAAAAACTGTTTTTT
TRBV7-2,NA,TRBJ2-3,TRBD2,CASSWQTGTSGRTDTQYF,TGTGCCAGCAGCTGGCAGACCGGGACTAGCGGGCGCACAGATACGCAGTATTTT
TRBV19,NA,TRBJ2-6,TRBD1,CASSQRGQGVSGANVLTF,TGTGCCAGTAGTCAAAGGGGACAGGGGGTCTCTGGGGCCAACGTCCTGACTTTC
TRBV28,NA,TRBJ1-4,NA,CASGPGSTNEKLFF,TGTGCCAGCGGGCCGGGGTCAACTAATGAAAAACTGTTTTTT
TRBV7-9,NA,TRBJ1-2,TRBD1,CASSPLPGQGVPNYGYTF,TGTGCCAGCAGCCCCCTGCCGGGACAGGGGGTCCCAAACTATGGCTACACCTTC
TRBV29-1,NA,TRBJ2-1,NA,CSVGRSLTTGYNEQFF,TGCAGCGTCGGCCGGAGCCTAACAACAGGATACAATGAGCAGTTCTTC
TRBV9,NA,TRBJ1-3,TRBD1,CASSPPGQGSGNTIYF,TGTGCCAGCAGCCCCCCCGGACAGGGTTCTGGAAACACCATATATTTT
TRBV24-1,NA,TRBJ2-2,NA,CATSDSGELFF,TGTGCCACCAGTGATTCGGGGGAGCTGTTTTTT
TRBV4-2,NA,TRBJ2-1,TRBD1,CASSHGQGGDEQFF,TGTGCCAGCAGCCACGGACAGGGAGGAGATGAGCAGTTCTTC
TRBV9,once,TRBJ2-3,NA,CASSVGLAGASPKAQYF,TGTGCCAGCAGCGTAGGATTGGCGGGGGCCTCCCCCAAGGCGCAGTATTTT
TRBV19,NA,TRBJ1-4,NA,CASSIRHTGGEKLFF,TGTGCCAGTAGTATCCGACATACCGGGGGAGAAAAACTGTTTTTT
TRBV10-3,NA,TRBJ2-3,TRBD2,CAISASGVSTDTQYF,TGTGCCATCAGTGCTAGCGGGGTTAGCACAGATACGCAGTATTTT
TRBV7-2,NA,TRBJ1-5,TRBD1,CASSWGGQGGNQPQHF,TGTGCCAGCAGCTGGGGCGGACAGGGAGGCAATCAGCCCCAGCATTTT
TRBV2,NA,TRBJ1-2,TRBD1,CASSRTGRPTSYGYTF,TGTGCCAGCAGTCGGACAGGACGGCCTACATCCTATGGCTACACCTTC
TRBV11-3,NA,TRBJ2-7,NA,CASSLVGGALREQYF,TGTGCCAGCAGCTTAGTCGGGGGAGCTCTCCGCGAGCAGTACTTC
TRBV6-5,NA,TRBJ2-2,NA,CASRGGVVELFF,TGTGCCAGCCGCGGCGGGGTCGTGGAGCTGTTTTTT
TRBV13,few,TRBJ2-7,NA,CASSLRQVPYYEQYF,TGTGCCAGCAGCTTAAGGCAGGTCCCTTACTACGAGCAGTACTTC
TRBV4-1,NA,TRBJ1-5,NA,CASSPWQAGGFAQPQHF,TGCGCCAGCAGCCCGTGGCAGGCGGGCGGTTTTGCTCAGCCCCAGCATTTT